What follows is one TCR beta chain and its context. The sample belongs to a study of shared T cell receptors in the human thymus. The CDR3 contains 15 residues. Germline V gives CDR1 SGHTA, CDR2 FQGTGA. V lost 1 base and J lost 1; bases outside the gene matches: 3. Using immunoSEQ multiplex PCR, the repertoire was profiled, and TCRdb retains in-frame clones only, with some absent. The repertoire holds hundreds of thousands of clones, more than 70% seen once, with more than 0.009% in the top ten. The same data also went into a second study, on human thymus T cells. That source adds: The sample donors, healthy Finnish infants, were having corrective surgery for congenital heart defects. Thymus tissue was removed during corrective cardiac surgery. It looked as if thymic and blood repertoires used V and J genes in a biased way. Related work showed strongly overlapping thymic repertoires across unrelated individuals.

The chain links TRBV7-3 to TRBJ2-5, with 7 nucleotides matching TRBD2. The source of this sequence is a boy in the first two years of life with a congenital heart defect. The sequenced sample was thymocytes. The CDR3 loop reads CASSLKPGGQETQYF. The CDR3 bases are TGTGCCAGCAGCTTAAAGCCGGGGGGCCAAGAGACCCAGTACTTC.